The 23 T cell receptor beta chains below all came from one sample that was sequenced in a study of T cells after posttransplantation cyclophosphamide (dated by TCRdb to 2015 to 2016). Viable CD3+CD4+ or CD3+CD8+ cells that were CCR7+CD45RA+CD45RO-CD95-CD27+CD28+ were defined as naive T cells. The library relied on the immunoSEQ multiplex PCR assay. In its TCRdb copy, this immuneACCESS table keeps in-frame sequences only and misses some clones. Where compared with another copy, unresolved V genes explain less than half of these, and the others have no known cause. For this sample there are about 30,000 clones; 75% to 95% appear just once. Of the sample, 0.1% falls within the top ten clones. The sequenced sample consisted of naive CD4+ T cells sorted from blood. These receptors were taken from a man aged 30-40 years in good health and a related stem cell transplant donor.

V gene TRBV9 combines with J gene TRBJ2-5; D is possibly TRBD1 (5 bases). With 4 bases removed from V and 4 bases from J, the gap between germline ends came to 17 bases. Per germline, CDR1 SGDLS and CDR2 YYNGEE. This CDR3 region has 15 residues. The CDR3 loop is CASSLGLQGTETQYF. Here the CDR3 DNA reads TGTGCCAGCAGCCTGGGGCTGCAGGGAACAGAGACCCAGTACTTC.

This chain links TRBV28 with TRBJ2-7; D call uncertain. The V gene lost 6 bases and the J gene lost 4 bases, with 10 bases spanning the gap. Germline loops: CDR1 MDHEN, CDR2 SYDVKM. This CDR3 region has 12 residues. The CDR3 bases are TGTGCCAGCAGCCCCAGTTGGTACGAGCAGTACTTC. Its translation is CASSPSWYEQYF.

The sample holds a few counts of this clone. The chain has TRBV2 and TRBJ1-2; 8 bases match TRBD1. Germline V CDR1 and CDR2: SNHLY, FYNNEI. V lost 6 bases and J lost 3; bases outside the gene matches: 3. The CDR3 sequence is 13 residues long. The CDR3 DNA reads as TGTGCCAGCAGCCCGGGACAGGACTATGGCTACACCTTC. It is translated as CASSPGQDYGYTF.

V and J are TRBV9 and TRBJ2-5; 9 nucleotides align to TRBD2. Germline V gene lookup returns CDR1 SGDLS and CDR2 YYNGEE. This CDR3 contains 16 residues. V trimming: 0 bases; J trimming: 4 bases; junction bases outside the gene matches: 7. DNA for the CDR3: TGTGCCAGCAGCGTAGTGCGAGATAGCGGGAGAGAGACCCAGTACTTC. This encodes CASSVVRDSGRETQYF.

This chain connects TRBV29-1 to TRBJ2-6; D is perhaps TRBD2 (5 bases). Germline V CDR1 and CDR2: SQVTM, ANQGSEA. This CDR3 region has 14 residues. Deletions cut 1 base from V and 1 base from J, with 5 bases between. The CDR3 coding sequence is TGCAGCGTTGAAGGAGGGTCTGGGGCCAACGTCCTGACTTTC. It is translated as CSVEGGSGANVLTF. The full variable domain, with the rest looked up from reference TRBV29-1 and TRBJ2-6, is SAVISQKPSRDICQRGTSLTIQCQVDSQVTMMFWYRQQPGQSLTLIATANQGSEATYESGFVIDKFPISRPNLTFSTLTVSNMSPEDSSIYLCSVEGGSGANVLTFGAGSRLTVL.

The genes are TRBV2 and TRBJ2-3; tentative D call: TRBD1 (5 bases). The germline V gene encodes CDR1 SNHLY and CDR2 FYNNEI. Trimming stripped 3 bases from V and 2 bases from J, with 9 bases between. This CDR3 has 14 residues. CDR3: CASSDSRVTDTQYF. DNA for the CDR3: TGTGCCAGCAGTGATTCCAGGGTCACAGATACGCAGTATTTT.

The V and J genes are TRBV4-1 and TRBJ1-5; D might be TRBD1 (6 bases). The CDR3 spans 14 residues. V dropped 4 bases and J dropped 6 bases, with 13 bases sitting between them. CDR1 and CDR2 (germline): MGHRA, YSYEKL. The CDR3 DNA is TGCGCCAGCAGCCGAGAAGGGACACCTCAGCCCCAGCATTTT. It translates to CASSREGTPQPQHF.

The rearrangement links TRBV10-3 to TRBJ2-3; 7 positions agree with TRBD1. The CDR3 has 14 residues. Germline assignment: CDR1 ENHRY and CDR2 SYGVKD. V lost 6 bases to trimming and J lost 5 bases; unmatched junction nucleotides: 8. The CDR3 DNA is TGTGCCATCAGCGACGGACAGGCTCAAGATACGCAGTATTTT. Translated: CAISDGQAQDTQYF.

The rearrangement joins TRBV10-2 to TRBJ1-3; maybe TRBD1 (6 bases). The CDR3 contains 14 residues. The germline V and J ends were trimmed by 5 bases and 3 bases, with 11 bases remaining between them. Per the germline V gene, CDR1 is WSHSY and CDR2 is SAAADI. The CDR3 nucleotides are TGCGCCAGCAGTAGGGGGGGAGGTGGAAACACCATATATTTT. This sequence encodes CASSRGGGGNTIYF.

The chain uses TRBV5-1 and TRBJ2-3; 8 nucleotides agree with TRBD2. Trimming took 4 bases from V and 5 from J; bases not matched to a gene: 15. This CDR3 contains 17 residues. CDR1 and CDR2 from the germline V gene are SGHRS and YFSETQ. CDR3 nucleotides: TGCGCCAGCAGCCCGGACCTTGTAACGGGGGGGGAAGATACGCAGTATTTT. Its translation: CASSPDLVTGGEDTQYF.

This clone was seen once. The chain combines TRBV5-4 with TRBJ2-5; 7 positions match TRBD1. The CDR3 contains 13 residues. The V and J ends lost 2 bases and 5 bases, in that order; junction bases with no gene match: 3. From germline, CDR1 is SGHNT and CDR2 YYREEE (reference sequence). CDR3 residues: CASSFYRGETQYF. CDR3 nucleotides: TGTGCCAGCAGCTTTTACAGGGGTGAGACCCAGTACTTC.

V and J are TRBV29-1 and TRBJ1-1; possible D gene TRBD1, 6 bases. The V and J ends lost 8 bases and 5 bases respectively, with 18 bases between them. The CDR3 loop spans 13 amino acids. Germline V CDR1 and CDR2: SQVTM, ANQGSEA. The CDR3 DNA is TGCAGCACCCGGGACGAGGGGGGGACTGAAGCTTTCTTT. Translating gives CSTRDEGGTEAFF.

DNA of the CDR3: TGTGCCAGCAGTCCCCGGACAGGGATCGAGCAGTACTTC. Its translation is CASSPRTGIEQYF. The chain carries TRBV25-1 and TRBJ2-7; 8 bases fit TRBD1. V shed 5 bases, J shed 6 bases, and the junction held 6 bases outside the gene matches. The CDR3 covers 13 residues. Per germline, CDR1 MGHDK and CDR2 SYGVNS.

The rearrangement links TRBV19 to TRBJ2-2; TRBD1 aligns across 7 bases. There are 13 residues in the CDR3. V was clipped by 4 bases and J by 4 bases; unmatched bases: 0. CDR1 and CDR2 from the germline V gene are LNHDA and SQIVND (reference sequence). The CDR3 nucleotides are TGTGCCAGTAGTAGACAGGGCACCGGGGAGCTGTTTTTT. This codes for CASSRQGTGELFF.

This clone has just a few counts. The V gene is TRBV6-1, the J gene TRBJ1-5; no reliable D call. V lost 6 bases, J lost 5 bases, and 5 bases lay in between. The germline V gene encodes CDR1 MNHNS and CDR2 SASEGT. The CDR3 has 11 amino acids. The CDR3 loop reads CASRDYQPQHF. The CDR3 region has the DNA TGTGCCAGCAGAGACTATCAGCCCCAGCATTTT.

The gene calls are TRBV11-2 and TRBJ1-4; tentatively, D is TRBD1 (6 bases). Trimming shortened V by 6 bases and J by 8 bases, and 22 bases separated the two germline ends. Germline values: CDR1 SGHAT, CDR2 FQNNGV. The CDR3 spans 16 residues. This CDR3 is CASRRMGAGEGEKLFF. The CDR3 bases are TGTGCCAGCAGGCGTATGGGGGCAGGGGAAGGGGAAAAACTGTTTTTT.

This clone came up once. The chain uses TRBV7-2 and TRBJ1-5, with 7 bases aligning to TRBD1. The CDR3 is 13 amino acids. Germline trimming cut 5 bases from V and 7 bases from J; bases unmatched to any gene: 5. CDR1 is SGHTA, CDR2 FQGNSA, per germline. Written as DNA, the CDR3 is TGTGCCAGCAGCCCCGACAGGGCCCAGCCCCAGCATTTT. It encodes CASSPDRAQPQHF. The whole variable domain, filled in from reference TRBV7-2 and TRBJ1-5, reads GAGVSQSPSNKVTEKGKDVELRCDPISGHTALYWYRQSLGQGLEFLIYFQGNSAPDKSGLPSDRFSAERTGGSVSTLTIQRTQQEDSAVYLCASSPDRAQPQHFGDGTRLSIL.

This clone was seen a handful of times. CDR3 nucleotide sequence: TGTGCCAGCAGTACCCGGGAGGGGACATACGAGCAGTACTTC. Amino acid sequence: CASSTREGTYEQYF. J is TRBJ2-7 and V is TRBV6-1; 8 nucleotides match TRBD2. Per germline, CDR1 MNHNS and CDR2 SASEGT. Germline trimming cut 5 bases from V and 4 bases from J; bases unmatched to any gene: 7. The CDR3 consists of 14 residues.

V is TRBV6-1 and J is TRBJ1-1; maybe TRBD1 (5 bases). This CDR3 is built from 13 residues. The V and J ends lost 4 bases and 1 base respectively, with 7 bases between them. CDR1 and CDR2 from the germline V gene are MNHNS and SASEGT. In nucleotides, the CDR3 is TGTGCCAGCAGTGGAGACAGGAACACTGAAGCTTTCTTT. Translating gives CASSGDRNTEAFF.

The chain uses TRBV9 and TRBJ2-3; TRBD1 agrees at 9 bases. Per germline, CDR1 SGDLS and CDR2 YYNGEE. This CDR3 has 16 residues. Losses at the gene ends were 4 bases for V and 3 bases for J; bases not matched to a gene: 9. CDR3 DNA sequence: TGTGCCAGCAGCCTCCTCGGGACAGGGCGAACAGATACGCAGTATTTT. Protein product: CASSLLGTGRTDTQYF.

The chain employs TRBV9 and TRBJ2-2; D is uncertain. Germline V lookup: CDR1 SGDLS, CDR2 YYNGEE. This CDR3 comprises 18 residues. The V end was cut by 0 bases, the J end by 6 bases, with 21 bases between. In DNA form, the CDR3 reads TGTGCCAGCAGCGTAGGGAGTTTAGCCCTGATGTCTCCCGGGGAGCTGTTTTTT. This sequence encodes CASSVGSLALMSPGELFF.

The CDR3 DNA sequence: TGTGCCAGCAGTGCCCAAGCGGGGGGAGAGACCCAGTACTTC. It encodes CASSAQAGGETQYF. V usage is TRBV27 and J usage is TRBJ2-5; 9 nucleotides line up with TRBD2. The CDR3 covers 14 residues. From germline, CDR1 is MNHEY and CDR2 SMNVEV (reference sequence). After removal of 5 bases from V and 4 bases from J, the junction contained 5 bases not matched to a gene.

V usage is TRBV4-1 and J usage is TRBJ1-5; D is uncertain. The CDR3 extends over 14 amino acids. V gave up 1 base and J gave up 4 bases, with 8 bases separating them. The germline V gene encodes CDR1 MGHRA and CDR2 YSYEKL. The CDR3 DNA follows: TGCGCCAGCAGCCAAGTATGGAGGAATCAGCCCCAGCATTTT. It encodes CASSQVWRNQPQHF.